These 17 T cell receptor beta chains originate from one sample sequenced in a study of cytomegalovirus exposure and HLA in healthy donors (TCRdb year 2017). Library preparation employed the immunoSEQ multiplex PCR assay. For the multiplex PCR, a mixture combining 60 forward primers for TCR Vbeta segments and 13 reverse primers for TCR Jbeta segments was used. Not all clones reach the TCRdb copy of this immuneACCESS table, which keeps in-frame sequences only. Checked studies attribute under half of the gap to unresolved V genes and leave the rest unexplained. This sample has about 83,000 clones in its table, and 80% to 90% of those were observed once. Over 1.5% of the sample lies in the top ten. The sample was PBMCs. The receptors were gathered from a woman younger than 45 in good health and CMV-seronegative.

The chain couples TRBV5-1 to TRBJ2-3; TRBD2 matches at 10 bases. The CDR3 spans 14 residues. The V segment lost 4 bases and the J segment 7 bases; nucleotides outside the gene matches: 6. CDR1 SGHRS and CDR2 YFSETQ come from the germline V gene. The CDR3 reads CASSPEGLANTQYF. DNA of the CDR3: TGCGCCAGCAGCCCGGAGGGACTAGCGAATACGCAGTATTTT.

This clone was seen just once. This chain joins TRBV6-5 and TRBJ2-5; D gene ambiguous. Trimming left V 8 bases short and J 7 bases short, with 20 bases between. CDR1 and CDR2 (germline): MNHEY, SVGAGI. The CDR3 covers 14 residues. The CDR3 DNA follows: TGTGCCAGCGGTACGGCCATATCCCCGGGGACCCAGTACTTC. Translating it yields CASGTAISPGTQYF.

This clone was recorded only once. The chain joins TRBV28 to TRBJ2-3; 8 bases are shared with TRBD2. Germline V gene lookup returns CDR1 MDHEN and CDR2 SYDVKM. The J segment lost 4 bases and the V segment lost 4 bases, leaving 7 bases of the junction unmatched. This CDR3 is built from 15 residues. The chain's CDR3 is CASSSPTSEADTQYF. CDR3 coding DNA: TGTGCCAGCAGTTCTCCGACTAGCGAGGCAGATACGCAGTATTTT.

The genes are TRBV29-1 and TRBJ2-1, with 9 bases that match TRBD2. This CDR3 comprises 17 residues. From germline, CDR1 is SQVTM and CDR2 ANQGSEA. Losses at the gene ends were 6 bases for V and 8 bases for J; bases not matched to a gene: 20. The CDR3 region has the DNA TGCAGCGTCCTCCGCGTGGCTAGCGGGAACTTCGGCGATGAGCAGTTCTTC. Encoded protein: CSVLRVASGNFGDEQFF.

This chain links TRBV18 with TRBJ2-2; D is possibly TRBD1 (5 bases). CDR1 and CDR2 (germline): KGHSH, LQKENI. V was cut by 1 base and J by 3 bases, with 12 bases left in between. The length of the CDR3 is 16 residues. This chain's CDR3 is CASSPLSRADTGELFF. DNA of the CDR3: TGTGCCAGCTCACCACTGAGCAGGGCGGACACCGGGGAGCTGTTTTTT.

The chain couples TRBV19 to TRBJ1-5, with 9 nucleotides matching TRBD1. J was trimmed by 6 bases and V by 4 bases; bases with no gene match: 7. The CDR3 loop spans 15 amino acids. Germline V CDR1 and CDR2: LNHDA, SQIVND (reference sequence). The CDR3 loop reads CASSTDRGGFQPQHF. The CDR3 nucleotides read TGTGCCAGTAGTACCGACAGGGGGGGTTTTCAGCCCCAGCATTTT.

J is TRBJ1-2 and V is TRBV28; possibly TRBD1 for D (5 bases). The germline gives CDR1 MDHEN, CDR2 SYDVKM. Deletions cut 1 base from V and 4 bases from J, with 13 bases between. This CDR3 region has 15 residues. This chain's CDR3 is CASSLFGQPLYGYTF. The CDR3 bases are TGTGCCAGCAGTTTATTTGGACAACCGCTCTATGGCTACACCTTC.

This chain links TRBV5-6 with TRBJ2-6, with 7 bases matching TRBD2. CDR3 length equals 14 residues. The J segment lost 2 bases and the V segment lost 7 bases, leaving 3 bases of the junction unmatched. From germline, CDR1 is SGHDT and CDR2 YYEEEE. The CDR3 DNA is TGTGCCAGCCAAGGGAGGGCTGGGGCCAACGTCCTGACTTTC. It codes for CASQGRAGANVLTF.

This chain links TRBV10-3 with TRBJ1-5; 7 nucleotides line up with TRBD1. CDR1 is ENHRY and CDR2 is SYGVKD in the germline V gene. V shed 0 bases, J shed 2 bases, and the junction held 4 bases outside the gene matches. The CDR3 runs 16 residues. In DNA, the CDR3 is TGTGCCATCAGTGAGTCGAGACAGGGAGGCAATCAGCCCCAGCATTTT. It codes for CAISESRQGGNQPQHF.

This clone has just a few counts. J is TRBJ2-1 and V is TRBV7-9; TRBD2 aligns across 9 bases. The V and J ends lost 3 bases and 10 bases, in that order; junction bases with no gene match: 1. CDR1 and CDR2 from the germline V gene are SEHNR and FQNEAQ (reference sequence). This CDR3 contains 12 residues. CDR3: CASSLTSGEQFF. CDR3 DNA: TGTGCCAGCAGCTTGACTAGCGGAGAGCAGTTCTTC.

This chain joins TRBV6-5 and TRBJ1-1, with D perhaps matching TRBD1 (6 bases). CDR1 and CDR2 (germline): MNHEY, SVGAGI. Trimming took 3 bases from V and 4 from J, leaving 15 bases between them. The CDR3 contains 15 residues. CDR3 residues: CASSYLGAKATEAFF. The CDR3 nucleotides read TGTGCCAGCAGTTATTTGGGGGCGAAAGCCACTGAAGCTTTCTTT.

The V call is TRBV28, the J call TRBJ2-7; 8 bases are a match to TRBD1. Losses at the gene ends were 6 bases for V and 3 bases for J; bases not matched to a gene: 10. The CDR3 sequence is 15 residues long. Per the germline V gene, CDR1 is MDHEN and CDR2 is SYDVKM. The CDR3 DNA is TGTGCCAGCAGGGTGGACAGGGTGGTCGGCTACGAGCAGTACTTC. It translates to CASRVDRVVGYEQYF.

The chain couples TRBV19 to TRBJ1-1; D is possibly TRBD1 (5 bases). Trimming removed 3 bases from V and 0 bases from J, with 8 bases in between. The CDR3 loop spans 14 amino acids. Germline values: CDR1 LNHDA, CDR2 SQIVND (reference sequence). The CDR3 coding sequence is TGTGCCAGTAGTATGAGACAGTTGAACACTGAAGCTTTCTTT. The encoded protein is CASSMRQLNTEAFF. The whole variable domain, filled in from reference TRBV19 and TRBJ1-1, reads DGGITQSPKYLFRKEGQNVTLSCEQNLNHDAMYWYRQDPGQGLRLIYYSQIVNDFQKGDIAEGYSVSREKKESFPLTVTSAQKNPTAFYLCASSMRQLNTEAFFGQGTRLTVV.

The chain links TRBV9 to TRBJ1-3; D is uncertain. CDR3 length: 14 residues. Germline V gene lookup returns CDR1 SGDLS and CDR2 YYNGEE. Trimming took off 0 bases at V and 4 bases at J, with 8 bases between the two ends. CDR3 sequence: CASSVALAGNTIYF. CDR3 sequence (DNA): TGTGCCAGCAGCGTAGCACTTGCGGGAAACACCATATATTTT.

This clone was recorded a few times. This chain joins TRBV7-3 and TRBJ2-4; 7 nucleotides align to TRBD2. Germline loops: CDR1 SGHTA, CDR2 FQGTGA. The V gene end was trimmed by 4 bases and the J gene end by 3 bases; junction bases not matched to a gene: 6. CDR3 length: 15 residues. CDR3 bases: TGTGCCAGCAGCTCCGACGGGACTATCAAAAACATTCAGTACTTC. It is translated as CASSSDGTIKNIQYF.

This chain links TRBV5-1 with TRBJ2-7; 8 bases map to TRBD1. From germline, CDR1 is SGHRS and CDR2 YFSETQ. Trimming took 0 bases from V and 1 from J; bases not matched to a gene: 9. The CDR3 is made up of 17 amino acids. As DNA, the CDR3 is TGCGCCAGCAGCTTGGCCAATTCTAGGACAGGGTCCTACGAGCAGTACTTC. Its protein product is CASSLANSRTGSYEQYF.

This rearrangement joins TRBV4-1 to TRBJ2-7; possible D gene TRBD1, 6 bases. CDR1 is MGHRA, CDR2 YSYEKL, per germline. Trimming cost V 6 bases and J 0 bases, with 12 bases left between them. CDR3 length: 14 amino acids. CDR3 DNA: TGCGCCAGCAGACAGACAGGTCCCTCCTACGAGCAGTACTTC. Its protein product is CASRQTGPSYEQYF.